This TCR beta chain was sequenced in a study of T cells in Graves' hyperthyroidism and ophthalmopathy. Amplified TCR beta CDR3 regions derived from RNA transcripts. The primer set for the first-round RT-PCR of the TCR CDR3 was HTBI. MiXCR, applied by TCRdb to the multiplex PCR reads, yields one record per CDR3 protein. The sample lists just over 550,000 distinct CDR3 sequences, around 46% occurring once. Ten or more counts support this clonotype. The antigen is undetermined. Patients having uncontrolled infection, another autoimmune disease, pregnancy or lactation were not included. The CDR3 is 13 amino acids. The V gene's germline CDR1 is SEHNR and CDR2 FQNEAQ (reference sequence). Trimming removed 2 bases from V and 4 bases from J, with 8 bases in between. Whole-study findings and limits: Blood also contained most expanded thyroid clonotypes above 0.001.

The rearrangement uses TRBV7-9 and TRBJ1-2; D remains ambiguous. This TCR came from a young woman with Graves' hyperthyroidism. The material sequenced was peripheral blood or thyroid tissue (not recorded which). The CDR3 DNA sequence: TGTGCCAGCAGCTTAAAAGGGCCCTATGGCTACACCTTC. The encoded protein is CASSLKGPYGYTF.